Sequencing of this T cell receptor beta chain was carried out in a study of blood T cell repertoires in COVID-19. Whole-study context: Acute-phase and convalescent COVID-19 samples originated in the United States, Italy and Spain. Sources were T cells, B-cell-depleted T cells, or PBMCs; the material itself was cDNA or gDNA.

Germline V CDR1 and CDR2: SEHNR, FQNEAQ (reference sequence). This CDR3 comprises 13 residues. The ends were cut back, 3 bases at V and 2 bases at J, with 5 bases in the middle. In the original processing: Amplification from reference gene primers served as the basis for estimated nucleated cell counts. The assay was immunoSEQ multiplex PCR, and TCRdb's table has in-frame clones only and misses some. The V and J calls and clone size are taken from that table; D and trimming were inferred from the DNA. Here the sample spans under 55,000 clones, around 80% being singletons. The chain links TRBV7-9 to TRBJ1-3, with a tentative D call TRBD1 (5 bases). Material: peripheral blood. The sequence came from a man between 65 and 80 years old with acute or convalescent COVID-19. The CDR3 region is CASSFRAGNTIYF. The CDR3 DNA sequence: TGTGCCAGCAGCTTCAGGGCTGGAAACACCATATATTTT.